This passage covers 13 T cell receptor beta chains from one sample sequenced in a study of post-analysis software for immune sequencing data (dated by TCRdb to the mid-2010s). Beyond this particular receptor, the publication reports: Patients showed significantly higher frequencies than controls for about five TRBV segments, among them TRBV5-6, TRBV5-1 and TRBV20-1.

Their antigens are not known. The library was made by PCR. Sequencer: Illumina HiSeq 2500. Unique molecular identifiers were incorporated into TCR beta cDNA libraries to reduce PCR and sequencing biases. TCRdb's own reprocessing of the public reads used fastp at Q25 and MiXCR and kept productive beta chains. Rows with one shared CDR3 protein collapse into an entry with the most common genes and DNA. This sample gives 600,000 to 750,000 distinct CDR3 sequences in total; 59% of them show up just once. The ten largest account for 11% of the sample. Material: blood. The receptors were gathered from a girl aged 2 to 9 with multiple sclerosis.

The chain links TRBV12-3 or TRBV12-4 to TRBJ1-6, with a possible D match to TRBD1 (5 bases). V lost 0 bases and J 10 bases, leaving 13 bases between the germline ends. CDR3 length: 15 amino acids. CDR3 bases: TGTGCCAGCAGTTTAGCGCCCGGACGGGGGTCACCCCTCCACTTT. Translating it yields CASSLAPGRGSPLHF.

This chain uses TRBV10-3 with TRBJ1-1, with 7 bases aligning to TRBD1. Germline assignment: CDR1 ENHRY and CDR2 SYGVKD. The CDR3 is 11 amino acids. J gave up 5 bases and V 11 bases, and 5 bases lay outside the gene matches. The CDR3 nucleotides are TGTGCCGCCAGGGGGTATACTGAAGCTTTCTTT. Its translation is CAARGYTEAFF.

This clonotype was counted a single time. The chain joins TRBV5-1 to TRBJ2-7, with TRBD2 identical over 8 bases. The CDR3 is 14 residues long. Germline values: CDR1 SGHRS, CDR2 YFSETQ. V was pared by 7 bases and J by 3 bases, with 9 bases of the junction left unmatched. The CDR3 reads CASRVVAGYYEQYF. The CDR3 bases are TGCGCCAGCCGCGTGGTAGCGGGGTACTACGAGCAGTACTTC.

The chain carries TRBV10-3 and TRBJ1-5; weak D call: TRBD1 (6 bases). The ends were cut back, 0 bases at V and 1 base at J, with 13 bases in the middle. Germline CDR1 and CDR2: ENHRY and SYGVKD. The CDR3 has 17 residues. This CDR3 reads CAISESAGGWSNQPQHF. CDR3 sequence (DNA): TGTGCCATCAGTGAGTCGGCGGGGGGCTGGAGCAATCAGCCCCAGCATTTT.

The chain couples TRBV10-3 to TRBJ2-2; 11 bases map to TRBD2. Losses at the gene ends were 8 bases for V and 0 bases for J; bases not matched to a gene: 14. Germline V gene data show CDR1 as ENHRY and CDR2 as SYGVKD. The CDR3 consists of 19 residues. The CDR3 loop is CAIGGRGLAVRTNTGELFF. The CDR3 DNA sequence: TGTGCCATCGGCGGGCGGGGACTAGCGGTTCGAACGAACACCGGGGAGCTGTTTTTT.

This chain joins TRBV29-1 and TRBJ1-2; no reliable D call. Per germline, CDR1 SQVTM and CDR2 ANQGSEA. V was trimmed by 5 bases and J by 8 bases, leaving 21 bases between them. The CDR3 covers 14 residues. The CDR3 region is CSVWTRFVKGGYTF. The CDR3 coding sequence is TGCAGCGTTTGGACCAGGTTCGTTAAGGGAGGCTACACCTTC.

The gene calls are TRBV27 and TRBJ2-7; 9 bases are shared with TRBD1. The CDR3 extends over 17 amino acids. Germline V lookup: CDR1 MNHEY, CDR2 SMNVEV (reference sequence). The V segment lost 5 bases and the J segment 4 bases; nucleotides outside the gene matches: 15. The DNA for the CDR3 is TGTGCCAGCAGTGCTATTGGGGCGGGACAGGGTTCGTACGAGCAGTACTTC. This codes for CASSAIGAGQGSYEQYF.

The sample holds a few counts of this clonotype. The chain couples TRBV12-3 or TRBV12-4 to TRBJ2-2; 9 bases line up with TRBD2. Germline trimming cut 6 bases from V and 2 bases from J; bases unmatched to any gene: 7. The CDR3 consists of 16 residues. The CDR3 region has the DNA TGTGCCAGCAGCCCCCTAGCGGGGACCAACACCGGGGAGCTGTTTTTT. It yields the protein CASSPLAGTNTGELFF.

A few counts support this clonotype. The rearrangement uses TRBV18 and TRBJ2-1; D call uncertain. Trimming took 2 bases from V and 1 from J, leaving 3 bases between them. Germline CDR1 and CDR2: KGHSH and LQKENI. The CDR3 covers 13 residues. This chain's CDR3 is CASSPLSYNEQFF. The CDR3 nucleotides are TGTGCCAGCTCACCATTATCCTACAATGAGCAGTTCTTC.

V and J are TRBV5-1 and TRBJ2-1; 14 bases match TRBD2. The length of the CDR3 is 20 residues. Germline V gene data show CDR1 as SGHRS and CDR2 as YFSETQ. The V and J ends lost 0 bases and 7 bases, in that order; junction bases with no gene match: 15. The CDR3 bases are TGCGCCAGCAGCTTGGCCGGGGGGACTAGCGGGAGAGTGTGGGGGAATGAGCAGTTCTTC. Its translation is CASSLAGGTSGRVWGNEQFF.

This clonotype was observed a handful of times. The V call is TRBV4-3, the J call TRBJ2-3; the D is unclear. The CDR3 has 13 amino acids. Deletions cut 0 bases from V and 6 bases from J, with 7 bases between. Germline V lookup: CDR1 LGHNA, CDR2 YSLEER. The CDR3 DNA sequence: TGCGCCAGCAGCCAAGATGTTCAGGATACGCAGTATTTT. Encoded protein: CASSQDVQDTQYF.

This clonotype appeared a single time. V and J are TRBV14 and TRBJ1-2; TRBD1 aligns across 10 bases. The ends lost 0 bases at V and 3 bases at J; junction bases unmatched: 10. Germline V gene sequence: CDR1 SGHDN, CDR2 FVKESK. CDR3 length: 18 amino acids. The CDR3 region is CASSQDSMRQGADYGYTF. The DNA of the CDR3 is TGTGCCAGCAGCCAAGATTCGATGCGACAGGGGGCTGACTATGGCTACACCTTC.

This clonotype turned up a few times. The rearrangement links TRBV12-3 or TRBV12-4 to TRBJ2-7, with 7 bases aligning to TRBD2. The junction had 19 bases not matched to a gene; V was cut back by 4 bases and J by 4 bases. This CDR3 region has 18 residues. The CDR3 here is CASSSSPGGGGSRYEQYF. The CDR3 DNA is TGTGCCAGCAGTTCATCCCCGGGGGGTGGCGGGAGTAGGTACGAGCAGTACTTC.